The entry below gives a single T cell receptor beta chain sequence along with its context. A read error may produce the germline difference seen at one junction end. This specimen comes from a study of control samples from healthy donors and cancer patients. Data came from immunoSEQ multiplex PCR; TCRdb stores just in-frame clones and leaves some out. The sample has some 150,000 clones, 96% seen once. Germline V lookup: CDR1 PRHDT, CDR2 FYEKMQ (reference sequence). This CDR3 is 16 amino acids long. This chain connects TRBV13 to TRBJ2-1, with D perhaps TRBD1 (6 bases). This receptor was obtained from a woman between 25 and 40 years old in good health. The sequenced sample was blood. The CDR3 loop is CASSSQGAVRYSEQFF. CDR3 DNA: TGTGCCAGCAGCTCACAGGGTGCTGTTCGGTACAGTGAGCAGTTCTTC.